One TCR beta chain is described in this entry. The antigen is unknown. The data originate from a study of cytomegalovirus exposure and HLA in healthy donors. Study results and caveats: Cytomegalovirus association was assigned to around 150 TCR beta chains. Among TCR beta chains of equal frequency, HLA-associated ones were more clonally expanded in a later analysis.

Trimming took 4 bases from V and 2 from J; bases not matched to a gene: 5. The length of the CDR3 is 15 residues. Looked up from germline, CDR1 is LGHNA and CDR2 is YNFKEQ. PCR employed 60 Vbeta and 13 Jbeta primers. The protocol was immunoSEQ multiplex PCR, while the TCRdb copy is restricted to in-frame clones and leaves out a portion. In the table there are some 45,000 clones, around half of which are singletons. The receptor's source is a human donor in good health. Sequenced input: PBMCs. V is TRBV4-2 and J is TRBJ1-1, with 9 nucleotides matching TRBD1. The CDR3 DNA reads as TGTGCCAGCAGCCTTCCGGGACAGGGTAACACTGAAGCTTTCTTT. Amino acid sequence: CASSLPGQGNTEAFF.